This T cell receptor beta chain originates from a study of technical replicates of blood from a handful of donors. The junction had 6 bases not matched to a gene; V was cut back by 0 bases and J by 4 bases. Germline CDR1 reads LGHNA; CDR2 reads YSLEER. The CDR3 totals 16 residues. This clone is a singleton in its sample. Sequencing was performed with immunoSEQ multiplex PCR; in TCRdb, only in-frame clones are kept and a portion is missing. The repertoire consists of some 54,000 clones, with roughly 95% occurring once and the leading ten covering less than 5.5%. Sequencing was performed on PBMCs. The receptor was derived from a human donor in good health. Some clones in this sample may be carry-over from other donors' samples. The rearrangement uses TRBV4-3 and TRBJ1-1; 9 bases fit TRBD1. In DNA, the CDR3 is TGCGCCAGCAGCCAAGATAGAGCGGACAGGGGCACTGAAGCTTTCTTT. It specifies CASSQDRADRGTEAFF.